In this sample, the clone carrying this T cell receptor beta chain turned up a few times. Its matching antigen is unknown. The data were obtained in a study of T-cell reconstitution after alpha-beta-depleted transplantation in children. It was with unique molecular identifiers that the TCRbeta library was prepared. TCRdb re-derived calls from the PCR reads in MiXCR, one entry per CDR3 protein. The repertoire holds about 420,000 distinct CDR3 sequences, 15% to 20% seen once, with under 30% in the top ten. Findings and limits, study-wide: In patients about two months after transplant, alpha-beta T cells reportedly arose from several hundred expanded graft clones. Hyperexpanded clones declined; after one year, newly produced T cells mostly supplied diversity. Elevated TCRbeta diversity at day 60 was traced, in some patients, to surviving recipient T cells and thymic progenitors.

V was clipped by 5 bases and J by 3 bases, with 7 bases between them. This CDR3 spans 12 amino acids. CDR1 and CDR2 (germline): LGHDT, YNNKEL (reference sequence). The sample was PBMCs, mostly from graft donor cells, taken 360 days after TCRalphabeta/CD19-depleted stem cell transplant. J is TRBJ1-1 and V is TRBV3-1, with D unresolved. The TCR sequence derives from a boy younger than two who had a stem cell transplant for Wiskott-Aldrich syndrome, so the T cells may come from the graft donor. Written as DNA, the CDR3 is TGTGCCAGCAGCACTTACTACACTGAAGCTTTCTTT. Its protein product is CASSTYYTEAFF.